This entry lists 5 T cell receptor beta chains sequenced from one sample in a study of T cell repertoires in cytomegalovirus infection. Their recognized antigens are unknown. TCRdb called the reads again in MiXCR, with one record for every CDR3 protein. The sample shows about 830,000 distinct CDR3 sequences, approximately 30% of them seen only once. Sequencing was performed on cultured CD8+ T cells from PBMCs, taken from culture after CMV antigen stimulation. These receptors all come from a human donor in good health (CMV status not recorded). Some clones in this sample may be carry-over from other donors' samples.

This clonotype was seen many times. The genes are TRBV7-6 and TRBJ1-1, with TRBD1 matching 10 bases. Trimming at V came to 5 bases and at J to 4 bases, leaving 7 bases not matched to a gene. The CDR3 runs 15 residues. CDR1 SGHVS and CDR2 FNYEAQ come from the germline V gene. CDR3 sequence: CASSGWTGGSTEAFF. The DNA of the CDR3 is TGTGCCAGCAGCGGATGGACAGGGGGGAGCACTGAAGCTTTCTTT.

A few counts support this clonotype. V and J are TRBV12-3 or TRBV12-4 and TRBJ2-2; D unresolved. V gave up 7 bases and J gave up 6 bases, with 9 bases separating them. This CDR3 has 12 residues. The CDR3 is CASTPSAGELFF. CDR3 sequence (DNA): TGTGCCAGCACCCCCTCCGCCGGGGAGCTGTTTTTT.

In this sample, this clonotype turned up many times. This chain joins TRBV12-5 and TRBJ1-3, with 7 bases lining up with TRBD1. The trim removed 3 bases at V and 4 bases at J, leaving 6 bases unmatched. The length of the CDR3 is 15 residues. Germline V gene data show CDR1 as LGHNT and CDR2 as FRNRAP. In nucleotides, the CDR3 is TGTGCTAGTGGTTTTACCGGGACAGCCGGAAACACCATATATTTT. This gives the protein CASGFTGTAGNTIYF.

V is TRBV5-5 and J is TRBJ2-7; 11 bases fit TRBD1. Germline V gene sequence: CDR1 SGHKS, CDR2 YYEKEE (reference sequence). With V trimmed by 5 bases and J by 11 bases, 9 bases remained unmatched. The CDR3 consists of 13 residues. CDR3 coding DNA: TGTGCCAGCAGATCACCGGGACAGGGGGAGGAGTACGTC. Its translation: CASRSPGQGEEYV.

This chain connects TRBV27 to TRBJ2-7; 7 bases are a match to TRBD1. The J segment lost 4 bases and the V segment lost 4 bases, leaving 10 bases of the junction unmatched. Germline V gives CDR1 MNHEY, CDR2 SMNVEV (reference sequence). The CDR3 covers 15 residues. The CDR3 coding sequence is TGTGCCAGCAGTTCCGACTCGGCAGGGGGATACGAGCAGTACTTC. This gives the protein CASSSDSAGGYEQYF.